The present T cell receptor (beta chain) was sequenced within a study of neurological immune-mediated disorders. Study information: Multiple sclerosis patients numbered some 34, with 31 relapsing-remitting and 3 secondary progressive. Study-wide points: Levels of TCR clonal expansion peaked in HTLV-1-associated myelopathy and reached their lowest in multiple sclerosis, under those of healthy controls. The expanded clones of different subjects shared no CDR3 amino acid sequences (suggesting private repertoires in all groups).

Trimming at V came to 3 bases and at J to 7 bases, leaving 14 bases not matched to a gene. From germline, CDR1 is SGHRS and CDR2 YFSETQ. CDR3 length: 17 amino acids. By 5'RACE with 10-nucleotide random UMIs, the cDNA was made. TCRdb reanalysed the 5' RACE reads using MiXCR and keeps one entry per CDR3 protein. Found here are about 55,000 distinct CDR3 sequences, 4% to 5.5% of them singletons; the top ten hold around 2.8%. This clonotype appeared a few times. What it binds is not known. The specimen was PBMCs. V and J are TRBV5-1 and TRBJ2-1; 9 bases are a match to TRBD2. The receptor was isolated from a man aged 50 to 60 with multiple sclerosis. CDR3 in DNA: TGCGCCAGCAGCTACCCTCCAGCGGCGGGGGGGGTGAATGAGCAGTTCTTC. Translating gives CASSYPPAAGGVNEQFF. The complete variable domain, with remaining parts taken from reference TRBV5-1 and TRBJ2-1, reads KAGVTQTPRYLIKTRGQQVTLSCSPISGHRSVSWYQQTPGQGLQFLFEYFSETQRNKGNFPGRFSGRQFSNSRSEMNVSTLELGDSALYLCASSYPPAAGGVNEQFFGPGTRLTVL.